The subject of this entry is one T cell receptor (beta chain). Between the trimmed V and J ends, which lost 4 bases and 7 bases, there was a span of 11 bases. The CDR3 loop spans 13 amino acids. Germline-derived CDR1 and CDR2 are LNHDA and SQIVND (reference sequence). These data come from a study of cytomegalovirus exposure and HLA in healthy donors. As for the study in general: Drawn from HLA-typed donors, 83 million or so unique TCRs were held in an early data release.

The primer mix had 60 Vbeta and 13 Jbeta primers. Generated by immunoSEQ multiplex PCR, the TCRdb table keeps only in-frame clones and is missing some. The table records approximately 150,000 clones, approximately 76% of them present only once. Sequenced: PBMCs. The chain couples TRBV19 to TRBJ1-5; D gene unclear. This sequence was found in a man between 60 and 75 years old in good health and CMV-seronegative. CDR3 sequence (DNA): TGTGCCAGTAGTAACCAGGAAATCCAGCCCCAGCATTTT. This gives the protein CASSNQEIQPQHF.